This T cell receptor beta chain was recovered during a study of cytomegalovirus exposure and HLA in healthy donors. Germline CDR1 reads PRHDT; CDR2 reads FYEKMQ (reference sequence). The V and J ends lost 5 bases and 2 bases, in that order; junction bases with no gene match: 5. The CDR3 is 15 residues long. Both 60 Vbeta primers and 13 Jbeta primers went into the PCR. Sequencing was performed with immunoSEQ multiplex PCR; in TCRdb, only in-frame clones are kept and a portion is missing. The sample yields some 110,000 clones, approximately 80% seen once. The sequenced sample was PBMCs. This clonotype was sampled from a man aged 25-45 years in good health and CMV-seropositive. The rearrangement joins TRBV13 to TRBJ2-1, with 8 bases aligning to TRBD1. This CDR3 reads CASSVIQGAYNEQFF. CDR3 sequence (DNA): TGTGCCAGCAGCGTAATACAGGGGGCCTACAATGAGCAGTTCTTC.